This T cell receptor (beta chain) was obtained from a study of shared clonotypes between healthy human individuals. The CDR3 consists of 15 residues. Germline assignment: CDR1 SEHNR and CDR2 FQNEAQ (reference sequence). Trimming at V came to 1 base and at J to 6 bases, leaving 3 bases not matched to a gene. Assay used: immunoSEQ multiplex PCR; TCRdb lists only in-frame clones, some missing. This repertoire shows some 2.1 million clones, about 94% found once; its top ten account for more than 1.5%. This clone appeared a single time. Distinct nucleotide sequences in the sample also encode this CDR3. Only CD45RO-negative cells positively selected for CCR7 counted as naive CD8 cells, so terminally differentiated effector memory CD45RA+ cells were excluded.

This receptor was identified in a man aged 18-30 years in good health. Some clones in this sample may be carry-over from other donors' samples. Source material: naive CD8+ T cells from PBMCs. The chain is built from TRBV7-9 and TRBJ2-3; TRBD2 matches at 11 bases. The CDR3 nucleotides are TGTGCCAGCAGCTTAGTAGCGGGAGGGCCGGATACGCAGTATTTT. It is translated as CASSLVAGGPDTQYF.